The present T cell receptor beta chain was sequenced within a study of vaccination and CD4 T cells after COVID-19. Comment on this clonotype: No antigen is known for it.

The CDR3 runs 13 residues. V was pared by 1 base and J by 6 bases, with 10 bases between. Germline CDR1 and CDR2: SGHDT and YYEEEE. Sequenced with the Oncomine TCR Beta short-read assay was DNA taken from cultured CD4+ T cells. DNA came from CD4+ T cells after culture. Using its own MiXCR run on the PCR reads, TCRdb lists one record per CDR3 protein. The sample records around 10,000 distinct CDR3 sequences, around 28% being singletons. Specified treatment: approximately nine-day PBMC culture with coronavirus spike peptide pools or control peptides (ViraFEST assay). An unexposed donor provided the CD4+ T cells, which were collected before the COVID-19 pandemic (2011-2018). ViraFEST used peptide pools to expand antigen-specific T cells, then sequenced TCRs. Per-well cultures of 1.8 million or so PBMCs received roughly 9.3 IU/ml IL-2 and around 10 ug/ml peptide pools.

This receptor was obtained from a human donor in good health. The genes are TRBV5-6 and TRBJ1-2; D gene unclear. The specimen was CD4+ T cells from blood, cultured in vitro. DNA of the CDR3: TGTGCCAGCAGCTTGAGGAATGGCAATGGCTACACCTTC. Amino acid sequence: CASSLRNGNGYTF.